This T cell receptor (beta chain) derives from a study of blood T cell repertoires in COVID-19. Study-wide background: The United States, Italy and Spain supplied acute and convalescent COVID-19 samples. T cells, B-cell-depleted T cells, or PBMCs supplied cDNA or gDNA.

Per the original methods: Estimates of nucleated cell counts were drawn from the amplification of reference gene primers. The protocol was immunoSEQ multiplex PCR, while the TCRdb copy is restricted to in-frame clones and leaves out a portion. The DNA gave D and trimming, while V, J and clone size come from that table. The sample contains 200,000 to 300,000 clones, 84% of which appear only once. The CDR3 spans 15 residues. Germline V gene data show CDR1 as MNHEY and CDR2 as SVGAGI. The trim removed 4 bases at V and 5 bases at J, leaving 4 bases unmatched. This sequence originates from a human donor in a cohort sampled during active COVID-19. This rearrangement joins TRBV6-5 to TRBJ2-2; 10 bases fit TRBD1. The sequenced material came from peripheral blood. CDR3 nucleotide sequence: TGTGCCAGCAGTTGGGACAGGGGTGGGACCGGGGAGCTGTTTTTT. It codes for CASSWDRGGTGELFF.